Sequencing of this T cell receptor beta chain was carried out in a study of vaccination effects on CD4 cells after COVID-19. Using viral peptide pools, the ViraFEST assay grew out antigen-specific CD4+ T cells prior to sequencing. CD4+ T cell isolation took place after about 11 days of culture. Vaccination of participants consisted of two doses of either the BNT162b2 or mRNA-1273 vaccine. The culture medium for 2 million or so PBMC per well included 9.5 to 10 IU/ml IL-2 and 9.5 to 10 ug/ml peptides. The study's findings and limits: Long after vaccination, the clones induced by infection and by vaccine shrank markedly in size.

This clone was detected once. Its specificity is unknown. Here immunoSEQ multiplex PCR was the method, and the copy in TCRdb shows in-frame clones only, minus some. The sample includes approximately 78,000 clones, around 81% seen only once; the top ten take around 1.3%. Germline V lookup: CDR1 LNHDA, CDR2 SQIVND (reference sequence). V dropped 1 base and J dropped 2 bases, with 11 bases sitting between them. The CDR3 covers 15 residues. This clonotype originated in a human donor who received a COVID-19 vaccine. This sequence joins TRBV19 and TRBJ1-2; D uncertain. The sequences come from CD4+ T cells from PBMCs cultured with HCoV-229E spike peptides, collected after COVID-19 vaccination. In DNA, the CDR3 is TGTGCCAGTAGTATAGCGAAAAATGGAAACTATGGCTACACCTTC. Residues: CASSIAKNGNYGYTF.